Below, 13 T cell receptor beta chains from the same sample are listed, as sequenced in a study of blood T cells in healthy people across ages. Combining a sample-barcoded 5' primer with a J-beta primer mix, a second PCR ran for 7 to 11 cycles. TCRdb redid the calling of the 5' RACE reads with MiXCR, one entry per CDR3 protein. The sample lists some 700,000 distinct CDR3 sequences, roughly 45% occurring once. Sequencing input: blood. The source of these receptors is a woman aged 60-70 years in good health.

The chain has TRBV29-1 and TRBJ1-2; D is uncertain. V lost 2 bases to trimming and J lost 8 bases, with 9 bases between them. The CDR3 has 11 amino acids. Germline CDR1 SQVTM, CDR2 ANQGSEA. The CDR3 DNA reads TGCAGCGTTGAAAGGGCGACCGGCTACACCTTC. As protein: CSVERATGYTF.

In the case of this clonotype: Germline and junction disagree at one end, which may indicate a read error. This chain uses TRBV6-5 with TRBJ1-2; D gene ambiguous. The CDR3 is 13 amino acids. The germline gives CDR1 MNHEY, CDR2 SVGAGI. CDR3 in amino acids: CAISQGYNYGYTF. CDR3 nucleotide sequence: TGTGCCATCAGTCAAGGTTATAACTATGGCTACACCTTC.

The DNA of the CDR3 is TGTGCCAGCGGCCGGGACTACTACAATGAGCAGTTCTTC. Its protein product is CASGRDYYNEQFF. The chain employs TRBV7-3 and TRBJ2-1; 7 bases agree with TRBD2. Germline-derived CDR1 and CDR2 are SGHTA and FQGTGA. After removal of 8 bases from V and 3 bases from J, the junction contained 4 bases not matched to a gene. The CDR3 totals 13 residues. Full variable domain (remainder filled in from reference TRBV7-3 and TRBJ2-1): GAGVSQTPSNKVTEKGKYVELRCDPISGHTALYWYRQSLGQGPEFLIYFQGTGAADDSGLPNDRFFAVRPEGSVSTLKIQRTERGDSAVYLCASGRDYYNEQFFGPGTRLTVL.

This clonotype has a handful of counts. The V and J genes are TRBV28 and TRBJ2-5; 9 bases are a match to TRBD1. V was pared by 6 bases and J by 5 bases, with 13 bases of the junction left unmatched. This CDR3 region has 16 residues. Germline V lookup: CDR1 MDHEN, CDR2 SYDVKM. This CDR3 is CASSISDRGGRETQYF. CDR3 bases: TGTGCCAGCAGCATATCGGACAGGGGAGGTCGGGAGACCCAGTACTTC.

This clonotype was picked up a small number of times. The chain is built from TRBV20-1 and TRBJ2-1; D possibly corresponds to TRBD2 (6 bases). This CDR3 has 16 residues. V lost 6 bases and J lost 8, with 26 bases in between. Germline lookup yields CDR1 DFQATT and CDR2 SNEGSKA (reference sequence). CDR3 in DNA: TGCAGTGCACCATGGGTGGCGGGGACCTTACGCCATGAGCAGTTCTTC. Translated: CSAPWVAGTLRHEQFF.

This chain's CDR3 is CSARGDRGYEQYF. The CDR3, as DNA: TGCAGTGCTAGAGGGGACAGGGGGTACGAGCAGTACTTC. This sequence joins TRBV20-1 and TRBJ2-7; 11 nucleotides line up with TRBD1. Germline CDR1 reads DFQATT; CDR2 reads SNEGSKA (reference sequence). The V and J ends lost 1 base and 4 bases, in that order; junction bases with no gene match: 0. CDR3 length equals 13 residues.

This sequence joins TRBV29-1 and TRBJ2-3; possibly TRBD1 for D (6 bases). The CDR3 runs to 15 residues. Trimming stripped 7 bases from V and 5 bases from J, with 22 bases between. The V gene's germline CDR1 is SQVTM and CDR2 ANQGSEA. Here the CDR3 reads CSAETQGPRVDTQYF. The CDR3 region has the DNA TGCAGCGCCGAGACTCAGGGGCCGCGAGTAGATACGCAGTATTTT.

This clonotype has just a few counts. This chain links TRBV12-3 or TRBV12-4 with TRBJ1-4; no clear D gene. The V end was cut by 7 bases, the J end by 3 bases, with 12 bases between. CDR3 size: 14 residues. The CDR3 DNA is TGTGCCAGCAATCCTTCAGGCCCTAATGAAAAACTGTTTTTT. Protein sequence: CASNPSGPNEKLFF.

This sequence joins TRBV20-1 and TRBJ1-2; 10 nucleotides agree with TRBD1. The V gene end was trimmed by 6 bases and the J gene end by 3 bases; junction bases not matched to a gene: 4. This CDR3 has 13 amino acids. Germline CDR1 is DFQATT and CDR2 is SNEGSKA (reference sequence). The CDR3 DNA follows: TGCAGTGCCATGACAGGGGGCGACTATGGCTACACCTTC. This sequence encodes CSAMTGGDYGYTF.

CDR3 DNA: TGCAGTGCTGTGGGGGTAAGCTCCTACAATGAGCAGTTCTTC. It encodes CSAVGVSSYNEQFF. This rearrangement joins TRBV20-1 to TRBJ2-1; TRBD1 or TRBD2 may be the D gene (5 bases each). The CDR3 covers 14 residues. The germline V gene encodes CDR1 DFQATT and CDR2 SNEGSKA (reference sequence). The ends were cut back, 5 bases at V and 0 bases at J, with 11 bases in the middle.

This sequence joins TRBV6-2 or TRBV6-3 and TRBJ2-1, with a tentative D call TRBD2 (6 bases). Trimming took 0 bases from V and 0 from J, leaving 9 bases between them. Germline CDR1 is MNHEY and CDR2 is SVGEGT. CDR3 length: 16 residues. The CDR3 reads CASSYSPGVSYNEQFF. For the CDR3, the DNA is TGTGCCAGCAGTTACTCCCCGGGGGTCTCCTACAATGAGCAGTTCTTC.

In this sample, this clonotype turned up a few times. The chain combines TRBV13 with TRBJ2-1; D uncertain. CDR3 size: 14 residues. The V gene lost 0 bases and the J gene lost 5 bases, with 8 bases spanning the gap. The germline V gene has CDR1 PRHDT and CDR2 FYEKMQ (reference sequence). In DNA, the CDR3 is TGTGCCAGCAGCTTAGGACGGATCAACAATGAGCAGTTCTTC. Translated: CASSLGRINNEQFF.

V is TRBV20-1 and J is TRBJ2-1; 8 nucleotides match TRBD1. Trimming removed 6 bases from V and 5 bases from J; junction bases left unmatched: 12. There are 15 residues in the CDR3. Germline V gives CDR1 DFQATT, CDR2 SNEGSKA (reference sequence). The DNA of the CDR3 is TGCAGTGCCAGTCACCCGGGACAGGCAGACAATGAGCAGTTCTTC. It is translated as CSASHPGQADNEQFF.